A single sample is the source of the 2 T cell receptor beta chains below, sequenced in a study of T cells in Graves' hyperthyroidism and ophthalmopathy (dated by TCRdb to the late 2010s). Library preparation was by multiplex PCR. Sequencer: Illumina HiSeq 2000. The TCR beta CDR3 regions were amplified from the RNA transcripts. For the first round of RT-PCR on the TCR CDR3, the HTBI primer set was used together with the Qiagen OneStep RT-PCR kit. The public reads were run again by TCRdb, first through fastp at Q25 and then through MiXCR, and only productive beta chains were kept. Entries are consolidated by CDR3 protein sequence, retaining the most common genes and DNA. A total of about 360,000 distinct CDR3 sequences appear in this sample, about 18% of them only once. The top ten hold 3.7% of the sample. The sequenced sample consisted of blood. The receptors here all came from a woman between 18 and 29 years old with Graves' hyperthyroidism.

This clonotype was picked up many times. V gene TRBV11-1 combines with J gene TRBJ1-1, with a weak D call TRBD1 (5 bases). The V end was cut by 2 bases, the J end by 5 bases, with 15 bases between. From germline, CDR1 is SGHAT and CDR2 FQDESV (reference sequence). There are 15 residues in the CDR3. Written as DNA, the CDR3 is TGTGCCAGCAGCTTAAGGGCTTTAAAGGGGACTGAAGCTTTCTTT. Protein product: CASSLRALKGTEAFF.

Concerning this clonotype itself: A much bigger clone sits one base away, suggesting this may be a read error. The CDR3: CASSSTWGVSEACF. The CDR3 DNA reads TGTGCCAGCAGCTCGACCTGGGGTGTATCTGAAGCTTGCTTT. The chain carries TRBV11-2 and TRBJ1-1; D gene ambiguous. Per the germline V gene, CDR1 is SGHAT and CDR2 is FQNNGV. The CDR3 spans 14 residues.